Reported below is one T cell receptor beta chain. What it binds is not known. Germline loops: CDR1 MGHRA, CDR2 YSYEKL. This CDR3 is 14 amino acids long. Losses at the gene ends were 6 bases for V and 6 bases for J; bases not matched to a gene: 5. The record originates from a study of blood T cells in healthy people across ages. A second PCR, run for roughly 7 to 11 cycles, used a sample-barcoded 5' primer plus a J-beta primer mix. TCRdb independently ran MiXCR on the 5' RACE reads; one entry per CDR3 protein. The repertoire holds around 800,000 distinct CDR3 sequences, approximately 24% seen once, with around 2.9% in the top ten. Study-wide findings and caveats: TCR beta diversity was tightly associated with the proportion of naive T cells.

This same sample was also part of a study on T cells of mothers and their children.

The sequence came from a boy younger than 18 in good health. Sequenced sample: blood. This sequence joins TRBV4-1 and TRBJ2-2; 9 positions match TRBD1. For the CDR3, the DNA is TGCGCCAGCAGGGGACAGGGTTTTCCCGGGGAGCTGTTTTTT. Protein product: CASRGQGFPGELFF.